This section outlines one T cell receptor beta chain sequence together with its context. The entry originates in a study of blood T cell repertoires in COVID-19. Study background: Material from acute and convalescent COVID-19 was sourced from the United States, Italy and Spain. From T cells, B-cell-depleted T cells, or PBMCs came the material, which was cDNA or gDNA.

Per the original methods: Reference gene primer amplification yielded estimated nucleated cell counts. Clones were sequenced by immunoSEQ multiplex PCR, and TCRdb holds only the in-frame ones, with some missing. V and J calls plus clone size are reproduced from that table; the DNA served to infer D and trimming. This table holds approximately 110,000 clones, about 80% found once. Germline assignment: CDR1 SGHTA and CDR2 FQGNSA. V lost 3 bases and J 1 base, leaving 10 bases between the germline ends. The length of the CDR3 is 14 residues. This sequence joins TRBV7-2 and TRBJ2-7; a weak D match, TRBD2 (5 bases). Specimen: peripheral blood. The TCR comes from a woman aged 70-85 years with acute or convalescent COVID-19. The chain's CDR3 is CASSFPGGSYEQYF. The CDR3 DNA is TGTGCCAGCAGCTTCCCCGGAGGTTCCTACGAGCAGTACTTC.